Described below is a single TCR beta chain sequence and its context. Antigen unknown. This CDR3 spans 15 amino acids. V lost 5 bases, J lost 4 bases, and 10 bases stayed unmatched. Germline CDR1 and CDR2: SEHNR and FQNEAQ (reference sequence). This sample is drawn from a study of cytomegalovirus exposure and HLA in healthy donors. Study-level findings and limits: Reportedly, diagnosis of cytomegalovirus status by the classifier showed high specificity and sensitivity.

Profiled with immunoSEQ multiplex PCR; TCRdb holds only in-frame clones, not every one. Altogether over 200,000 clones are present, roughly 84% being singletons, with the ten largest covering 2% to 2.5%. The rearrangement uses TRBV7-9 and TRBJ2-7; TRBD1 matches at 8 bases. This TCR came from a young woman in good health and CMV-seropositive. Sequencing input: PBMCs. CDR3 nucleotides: TGTGCCAGCAGCCCGAGGGACAGGAGTAAATACGAGCAGTACTTC. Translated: CASSPRDRSKYEQYF.